These 29 T cell receptor beta chains were all obtained from the same sample, sequenced in a study of blood T cells in healthy people across ages. The authors ran a second PCR of about 6 to 12 cycles using a sample-barcoded 5' primer and a J-beta primer mix. TCRdb passed the 5' RACE reads through MiXCR, listing each CDR3 protein once. Of roughly 1.9 million distinct CDR3 sequences in the sample, about 39% were seen once. Sequencing input: blood. The source of these receptors is a human donor in good health.

The CDR3 spells CSARDLVLEQFF. The DNA of the CDR3 is TGCAGTGCTAGAGATCTCGTTCTAGAGCAGTTCTTC. This sequence joins TRBV20-1 and TRBJ2-1; D remains ambiguous. The CDR3 length is 12 residues. CDR1 is DFQATT and CDR2 is SNEGSKA in the germline V gene (reference sequence). The germline V and J ends were trimmed by 0 bases and 10 bases, with 10 bases remaining between them.

V gene TRBV20-1 combines with J gene TRBJ2-5; D uncertain. The CDR3 length is 12 residues. The V and J ends lost 5 bases and 5 bases respectively, with 12 bases between them. CDR1 DFQATT and CDR2 SNEGSKA come from the germline V gene (reference sequence). The DNA for the CDR3 is TGCAGTGCTCGGAGTATCGAGGAGACCCAGTACTTC. It codes for CSARSIEETQYF.

The J gene is TRBJ2-2, the V gene TRBV6-1; D is ambiguous. CDR3 size: 16 residues. CDR1 is MNHNS and CDR2 is SASEGT in the germline V gene. V lost 3 bases, J lost 4 bases, and 15 bases lay in between. The CDR3 loop reads CASSEHGSIVTGELFF. In nucleotides, the CDR3 is TGTGCCAGCAGTGAGCACGGATCCATAGTCACCGGGGAGCTGTTTTTT.

The J gene is TRBJ1-1, the V gene TRBV6-5; 7 bases map to TRBD1. In germline, CDR1 is MNHEY, CDR2 SVGAGI. The trim removed 5 bases at V and 5 bases at J, leaving 5 bases unmatched. The CDR3 has 13 amino acids. DNA for the CDR3: TGTGCCAGCAGTGTGGACAGGAGTACTGAAGCTTTCTTT. Its translation is CASSVDRSTEAFF.

The chain has TRBV4-3 and TRBJ1-2; 11 positions agree with TRBD1. CDR1 is LGHNA and CDR2 is YSLEER in the germline V gene. V lost 2 bases, J lost 3 bases, and 14 bases stayed unmatched. The CDR3 sequence is 19 residues long. The CDR3 sequence: CASSQLLQDRGRGDYGYTF. In nucleotides, the CDR3 is TGCGCCAGCAGCCAACTTTTACAGGACAGGGGGCGTGGTGACTATGGCTACACCTTC.

The rearrangement joins TRBV6-4 to TRBJ2-3, with D unresolved. Per the germline V gene, CDR1 is MRHNA and CDR2 is SNTAGT. With 5 bases removed from V and 1 base from J, the gap between germline ends came to 7 bases. CDR3 length: 13 residues. This chain's CDR3 is CASSNEGTDTQYF. DNA for the CDR3: TGTGCCAGCAGTAACGAGGGCACAGATACGCAGTATTTT.

This clonotype was recorded a few times. The chain joins TRBV6-5 to TRBJ1-4; 7 nucleotides align to TRBD1. The CDR3 covers 13 residues. Germline CDR1 reads MNHEY; CDR2 reads SVGAGI. V trimming: 5 bases; J trimming: 8 bases; junction bases outside the gene matches: 5. The CDR3 loop reads CASSRTGAEKLFF. DNA for the CDR3: TGTGCCAGCAGTCGTACAGGGGCGGAAAAACTGTTTTTT.

This chain joins TRBV7-2 and TRBJ1-1, with a weak D call TRBD1 (5 bases). Trimming removed 0 bases from V and 2 bases from J, with 13 bases in between. In germline, CDR1 is SGHTA, CDR2 FQGNSA. The CDR3 spans 16 residues. DNA of the CDR3: TGTGCCAGCAGCTTAGCACCCGACAGTACCAACACTGAAGCTTTCTTT. Residues: CASSLAPDSTNTEAFF.

As concerns this clonotype: An end of the junction does not agree with germline; a read error may underlie this. The gene calls are TRBV7-2 and TRBJ1-5, with D perhaps matching TRBD1 (6 bases). Germline CDR1 and CDR2: SGHTA and FQGNSA. The CDR3 extends over 17 amino acids. CDR3 coding DNA: TGCGCCAGCAGCCAGGAAATTCCAGGGGCGAGGAATCAGCCCCAGCATTTT. Translating gives CASSQEIPGARNQPQHF.

The rearrangement joins TRBV7-2 to TRBJ2-1, with D perhaps matching TRBD1 (5 bases). The germline V gene encodes CDR1 SGHTA and CDR2 FQGNSA. V was pared by 1 base and J by 0 bases, with 13 bases between. The CDR3 length is 17 residues. The CDR3, as DNA: TGTGCCAGCAGCTTAGAGTCAGGGTTTTACTCCTACAATGAGCAGTTCTTC. The encoded protein is CASSLESGFYSYNEQFF.

J is TRBJ2-7 and V is TRBV5-1; weak D call: TRBD1 (5 bases). The CDR3 totals 14 residues. V was shortened by 4 bases and J by 3 bases, with 14 bases between the two germline ends. CDR1 and CDR2 (germline): SGHRS, YFSETQ. CDR3 amino acids: CASSNPDDSYEQYF. CDR3 nucleotide sequence: TGCGCCAGCAGCAATCCCGACGACAGCTACGAGCAGTACTTC.

This clonotype was recorded a few times. The V call is TRBV5-6, the J call TRBJ2-1, with 9 bases matching TRBD2. The germline CDR1 and CDR2 sequences are SGHDT and YYEEEE. The CDR3 consists of 16 residues. V was pared by 2 bases and J by 9 bases, with 12 bases of the junction left unmatched. In DNA, the CDR3 is TGTGCCAGCAGCTTCTCTAGCGGGGCTCCCGACAGTGAGCAGTTCTTC. It translates to CASSFSSGAPDSEQFF.

There are a few counts of this clonotype. The CDR3 bases are TGTGCCAGCAGCCAAGAGCGTCAGACCTACGAGCAGTACTTC. Amino acids: CASSQERQTYEQYF. This chain uses TRBV4-2 with TRBJ2-7; D ambiguous. Trimming removed 0 bases from V and 2 bases from J, with 8 bases in between. The V gene's germline CDR1 is LGHNA and CDR2 YNFKEQ. The CDR3 has 14 amino acids.

The chain couples TRBV7-9 to TRBJ2-1; weak D call: TRBD1 (6 bases). CDR1 is SEHNR, CDR2 FQNEAQ, per germline (reference sequence). The CDR3 has 15 residues. Trimming took off 5 bases at V and 6 bases at J, with 17 bases between the two ends. CDR3 sequence (DNA): TGTGCCAGCAGCCAATCTTCAGGGGTCCTCAATGAGCAGTTCTTC. It translates to CASSQSSGVLNEQFF.

The chain combines TRBV2 with TRBJ2-7; D call uncertain. Trimming removed 4 bases from V and 0 bases from J, with 10 bases in between. The germline V gene encodes CDR1 SNHLY and CDR2 FYNNEI. The CDR3 consists of 14 residues. CDR3 sequence reads: CASSGYAVSYEQYF. In nucleotides, the CDR3 is TGTGCCAGCAGTGGGTACGCGGTCTCCTACGAGCAGTACTTC. Based on the CDR3 plus reference TRBV2 and TRBJ2-7, the full variable domain is EPEVTQTPSHQVTQMGQEVILRCVPISNHLYFYWYRQILGQKVEFLVSFYNNEISEKSEIFDDQFSVERPDGSNFTLKIRSTKLEDSAMYFCASSGYAVSYEQYFGPGTRLTVT.

This clonotype appeared a few times. This sequence joins TRBV5-5 and TRBJ1-2; 9 bases match TRBD1. CDR1 and CDR2 (germline): SGHKS, YYEKEE (reference sequence). J was trimmed by 6 bases and V by 2 bases; bases with no gene match: 11. The CDR3 extends over 16 amino acids. The CDR3, as DNA: TGTGCCAGCAGCTTTTACACCGGGACAGGGAGGGATGGCTACACCTTC. Translated, it gives CASSFYTGTGRDGYTF.

The rearrangement links TRBV9 to TRBJ1-1; D gene uncertain. This CDR3 contains 13 residues. The ends were cut back, 2 bases at V and 3 bases at J, with 8 bases in the middle. Germline V lookup: CDR1 SGDLS, CDR2 YYNGEE. The CDR3 DNA sequence: TGTGCCAGCAGCGTCGGGGTCGACACTGAAGCTTTCTTT. It specifies CASSVGVDTEAFF.

The chain recombines TRBV13 with TRBJ2-1; 10 bases match TRBD1. The CDR3 sequence is 14 residues long. Germline V gene sequence: CDR1 PRHDT, CDR2 FYEKMQ (reference sequence). Trimming cost V 5 bases and J 8 bases; bases outside gene matches: 6. DNA for the CDR3: TGTGCCAGCAGCCAATACGGGACAGGGGATGAGCAGTTCTTC. Its protein product is CASSQYGTGDEQFF. Looking up the rest from reference TRBV13 and TRBJ2-1 gives the full variable domain: AAGVIQSPRHLIKEKRETATLKCYPIPRHDTVYWYQQGPGQDPQFLISFYEKMQSDKGSIPDRFSAQQFSDYHSELNMSSLELGDSALYFCASSQYGTGDEQFFGPGTRLTVL.

The J gene is TRBJ1-1, the V gene TRBV12-3 or TRBV12-4; TRBD1 might be the D (6 bases). This CDR3 comprises 13 residues. Trimming took off 6 bases at V and 6 bases at J, with 14 bases between the two ends. The CDR3 reads CASSSNRVPEAFF. CDR3 sequence (DNA): TGTGCCAGCAGCTCCAACAGGGTACCTGAAGCTTTCTTT.

The chain combines TRBV20-1 with TRBJ2-3; 11 bases match TRBD2. The germline CDR1 and CDR2 sequences are DFQATT and SNEGSKA (reference sequence). Unmatched junction bases numbered 7, after V lost 4 bases and J lost 4 bases. The CDR3 has 15 residues. CDR3 sequence (DNA): TGCAGTGCTACCATTAGCGGGGGGGTCCCAGATACGCAGTATTTT. This codes for CSATISGGVPDTQYF.

The rearrangement links TRBV13 to TRBJ2-6, with D possibly being TRBD2 (6 bases). V lost 5 bases and J lost 0, with 17 bases in between. CDR1 is PRHDT, CDR2 FYEKMQ, per germline (reference sequence). This CDR3 comprises 18 residues. The CDR3 here is CASSVAPWGDSGANVLTF. The CDR3 bases are TGTGCCAGCAGCGTCGCCCCCTGGGGGGACTCTGGGGCCAACGTCCTGACTTTC.

This clonotype has more than one count but fewer than ten. The chain carries TRBV10-3 and TRBJ1-6; D remains unclear. The germline V gene encodes CDR1 ENHRY and CDR2 SYGVKD. V was trimmed by 2 bases and J by 7 bases, leaving 6 bases between them. CDR3 size: 13 residues. CDR3: CAISEDENSPLHF. CDR3 sequence (DNA): TGTGCCATCAGTGAGGATGAGAATTCACCCCTCCACTTT.

This chain uses TRBV29-1 with TRBJ2-1, with a possible D match to TRBD2 (7 bases). V was clipped by 5 bases and J by 5 bases, with 13 bases between them. The CDR3 is made up of 13 amino acids. The germline CDR1 and CDR2 sequences are SQVTM and ANQGSEA. The CDR3 here is CSVLGGPNNEQFF. In DNA, the CDR3 is TGCAGCGTTTTGGGGGGGCCCAACAATGAGCAGTTCTTC.

This clonotype was counted between two and nine times. The chain couples TRBV28 to TRBJ1-2, with TRBD1 matching over 9 bases. CDR1 and CDR2 (germline): MDHEN, SYDVKM. The CDR3 length is 11 residues. After removal of 5 bases from V and 11 bases from J, the junction contained 3 bases not matched to a gene. In DNA, the CDR3 is TGTGCCAGCAGTCACGACAGGGGGTACACCTTC. Its protein is CASSHDRGYTF.

V and J are TRBV20-1 and TRBJ1-5, with 7 bases matching TRBD1. This CDR3 has 18 amino acids. Germline trimming cut 0 bases from V and 2 bases from J; bases unmatched to any gene: 13. Germline V gene data show CDR1 as DFQATT and CDR2 as SNEGSKA (reference sequence). CDR3 DNA sequence: TGCAGTGCTAGAGAGACAGGGAAAGTATTATTAGGCAATCAGCCCCAGCATTTT. This gives the protein CSARETGKVLLGNQPQHF.

Comments on this clonotype: Its ends do not fully match the called genes, so a read error is possible. The chain joins TRBV5-1 to TRBJ2-3, with D possibly matching TRBD2 (6 bases). Germline CDR1 is SGHRS and CDR2 is YFSETQ. The CDR3 is 16 residues long. CDR3 residues: CTSSLDAGRHTDTQYF. The DNA for the CDR3 is TGCACCAGCAGCTTGGATGCGGGACGGCACACAGATACGCAGTATTTT.

V and J are TRBV7-9 and TRBJ2-1, with 8 bases aligning to TRBD1. This CDR3 contains 15 residues. V dropped 1 base and J dropped 6; count of bases not matched to a gene: 5. Per the germline V gene, CDR1 is SEHNR and CDR2 is FQNEAQ (reference sequence). CDR3 bases: TGTGCCAGCAGCTTAGACGGCAGGGGGCTCAATGAGCAGTTCTTC. This sequence encodes CASSLDGRGLNEQFF. The full variable domain, completed using reference TRBV7-9 and TRBJ2-1, is DTGVSQNPRHKITKRGQNVTFRCDPISEHNRLYWYRQTLGQGPEFLTYFQNEAQLEKSRLLSDRFSAERPKGSFSTLEIQRTEQGDSAMYLCASSLDGRGLNEQFFGPGTRLTVL.

V usage is TRBV7-2 and J usage is TRBJ2-7; TRBD1 matches at 7 bases. In germline, CDR1 is SGHTA, CDR2 FQGNSA. This CDR3 has 16 amino acids. The ends lost 5 bases at V and 0 bases at J; junction bases unmatched: 10. DNA for the CDR3: TGTGCCAGCAGCCGCGACAGGGTGTCCAACTCCTACGAGCAGTACTTC. It codes for CASSRDRVSNSYEQYF.

This chain uses TRBV20-1 with TRBJ2-5; TRBD1 matches at 12 bases. The J call may be wrong; the DNA end is better matched by TRBJ2-7. Germline assignment: CDR1 DFQATT and CDR2 SNEGSKA (reference sequence). The CDR3 spans 17 residues. CDR3 DNA: TGCAGTGCTAGAACCGGGACAGGGGGCTTAGGGGGCTACGAGCAGTACTTC. Its translation: CSARTGTGGLGGYEQYF.